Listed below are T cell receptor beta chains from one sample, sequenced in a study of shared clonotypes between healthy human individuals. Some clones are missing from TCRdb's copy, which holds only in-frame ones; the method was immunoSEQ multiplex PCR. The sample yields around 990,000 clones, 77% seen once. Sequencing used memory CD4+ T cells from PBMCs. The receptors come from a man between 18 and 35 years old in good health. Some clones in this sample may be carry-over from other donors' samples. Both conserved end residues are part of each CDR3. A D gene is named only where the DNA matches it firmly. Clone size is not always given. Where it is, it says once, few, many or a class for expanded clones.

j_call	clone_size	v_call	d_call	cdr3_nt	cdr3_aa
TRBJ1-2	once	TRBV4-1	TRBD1	TGCGCCAGCAGCCAGGACAGGGGGCGGGGCTATGGCTACACCTTC	CASSQDRGRGYGYTF
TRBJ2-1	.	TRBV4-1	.	TGCGCCAGCAGCCAAGATGGCGGGGGCACCTACAATGAGCAGTTCTTC	CASSQDGGGTYNEQFF
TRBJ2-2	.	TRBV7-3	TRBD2	TGTGCCAGCAGCGAAACTAGCGCCGGGGAGCTGTTTTTT	CASSETSAGELFF
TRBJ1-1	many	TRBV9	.	TGTGCCAGCAGCCCTACGGGGCAGGGGAATACTGAAGCTTTCTTT	CASSPTGQGNTEAFF
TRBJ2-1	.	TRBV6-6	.	TGTGCCGCCAGCCGCCCTAATAATGAGCAGTTCTTC	CAASRPNNEQFF
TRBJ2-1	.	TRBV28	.	TGTGCCAGCAGTTCACTACAGGGCAACGGCTCCTACAATGAGCAGTTCTTC	CASSSLQGNGSYNEQFF
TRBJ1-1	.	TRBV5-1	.	TGCGCCAGCAATGTTGCCGAGAACACTGAAGCTTTCTTT	CASNVAENTEAFF
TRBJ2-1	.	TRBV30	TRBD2	TGTGCCTGGCGGGGGAGGGATGAGCAGTTCTTC	CAWRGRDEQFF
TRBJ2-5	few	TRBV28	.	TGTGCCAGCAGTTCGGCGGTCCGTGCGGCCCAGTACTTC	CASSSAVRAAQYF
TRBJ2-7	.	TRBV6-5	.	TGTGCCAGCAGTAGACCGGACATCCGGGGCGAGCAGTACTTC	CASSRPDIRGEQYF
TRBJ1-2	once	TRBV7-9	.	TGTGCCAGCAGCCACGGTAACTATGGCTACACCTTC	CASSHGNYGYTF
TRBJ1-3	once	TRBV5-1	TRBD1	TGCGCCAGCAGCTTGGGACAGGGGCCAGGAAACACCATATATTTT	CASSLGQGPGNTIYF
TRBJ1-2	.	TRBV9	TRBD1	TGTGCCAGCAGCGGGGGACAGGGGGCTTATGGCTACACCTTC	CASSGGQGAYGYTF
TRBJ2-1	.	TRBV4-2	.	TGTGCCAGCAGCCAAGAGTCCAGCGGATTCTACAATGAGCAGTTCTTC	CASSQESSGFYNEQFF
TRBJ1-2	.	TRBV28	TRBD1	TGTGCCAGCAGTTATACAGGGGGCGACTATGGCTACACCTTC	CASSYTGGDYGYTF
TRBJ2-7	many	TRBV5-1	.	TGCGCCAGCAGCACCGAAGCCAGTGGCGACGAGCAGTACTTC	CASSTEASGDEQYF
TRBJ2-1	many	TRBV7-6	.	TGTGCCAGCAGCAAAACGGGCAGGGTATCGAATGAGCAGTTCTTC	CASSKTGRVSNEQFF